This note documents a single T cell receptor (beta chain) sequence. Here immunoSEQ multiplex PCR was the method, and the copy in TCRdb shows in-frame clones only, minus some. This table has about 70,000 clones, around 90% appearing once. This entry belongs to a study of T cell changes during pregnancy in multiple sclerosis. The CDR3 spans 15 residues. V gave up 0 bases and J gave up 1 base, with 9 bases separating them. Germline-derived CDR1 and CDR2 are LGHNA and YNFKEQ. Sample: CD4+ T cells from peripheral blood mononuclear cells, taken after pregnancy. This receptor was taken from a female donor with multiple sclerosis, enrolled in a pregnancy study. The V gene is TRBV4-2, the J gene TRBJ1-2; the D is unclear. The CDR3 nucleotides are TGTGCCAGCAGCCAAGAGGTCCGTAGTAACTATGGCTACACCTTC. It specifies CASSQEVRSNYGYTF.